This TCR beta chain was captured in a study of beta chain features in type 1 diabetes. Study-wide context: There was similarity between patients and healthy donors in age, gender and cell yields.

The entirety of the isolated RNA underwent reverse transcription, so expressed TCRB transcripts were sequenced. Sequencing used immunoSEQ multiplex PCR; TCRdb keeps in-frame clones, though not all of them. The sample has 150,000 or so clones, under 60% seen once. This clone is a singleton in its sample. The TCR sequence derives from a man aged 18 to 30 in good health. The sample consisted of Tregs from blood.

CDR3 sequence: CASSNGGASTDTQYF. Written as DNA, the CDR3 is TGTGCCAGCTCGAACGGGGGGGCTAGCACAGATACGCAGTATTTT. The V call is TRBV11-3, the J call TRBJ2-3, with 8 bases that match TRBD2. There are 15 residues in the CDR3. CDR1 and CDR2 (germline): SGHNT, YENEEA. Germline trimming cut 8 bases from V and 0 bases from J; bases unmatched to any gene: 7.